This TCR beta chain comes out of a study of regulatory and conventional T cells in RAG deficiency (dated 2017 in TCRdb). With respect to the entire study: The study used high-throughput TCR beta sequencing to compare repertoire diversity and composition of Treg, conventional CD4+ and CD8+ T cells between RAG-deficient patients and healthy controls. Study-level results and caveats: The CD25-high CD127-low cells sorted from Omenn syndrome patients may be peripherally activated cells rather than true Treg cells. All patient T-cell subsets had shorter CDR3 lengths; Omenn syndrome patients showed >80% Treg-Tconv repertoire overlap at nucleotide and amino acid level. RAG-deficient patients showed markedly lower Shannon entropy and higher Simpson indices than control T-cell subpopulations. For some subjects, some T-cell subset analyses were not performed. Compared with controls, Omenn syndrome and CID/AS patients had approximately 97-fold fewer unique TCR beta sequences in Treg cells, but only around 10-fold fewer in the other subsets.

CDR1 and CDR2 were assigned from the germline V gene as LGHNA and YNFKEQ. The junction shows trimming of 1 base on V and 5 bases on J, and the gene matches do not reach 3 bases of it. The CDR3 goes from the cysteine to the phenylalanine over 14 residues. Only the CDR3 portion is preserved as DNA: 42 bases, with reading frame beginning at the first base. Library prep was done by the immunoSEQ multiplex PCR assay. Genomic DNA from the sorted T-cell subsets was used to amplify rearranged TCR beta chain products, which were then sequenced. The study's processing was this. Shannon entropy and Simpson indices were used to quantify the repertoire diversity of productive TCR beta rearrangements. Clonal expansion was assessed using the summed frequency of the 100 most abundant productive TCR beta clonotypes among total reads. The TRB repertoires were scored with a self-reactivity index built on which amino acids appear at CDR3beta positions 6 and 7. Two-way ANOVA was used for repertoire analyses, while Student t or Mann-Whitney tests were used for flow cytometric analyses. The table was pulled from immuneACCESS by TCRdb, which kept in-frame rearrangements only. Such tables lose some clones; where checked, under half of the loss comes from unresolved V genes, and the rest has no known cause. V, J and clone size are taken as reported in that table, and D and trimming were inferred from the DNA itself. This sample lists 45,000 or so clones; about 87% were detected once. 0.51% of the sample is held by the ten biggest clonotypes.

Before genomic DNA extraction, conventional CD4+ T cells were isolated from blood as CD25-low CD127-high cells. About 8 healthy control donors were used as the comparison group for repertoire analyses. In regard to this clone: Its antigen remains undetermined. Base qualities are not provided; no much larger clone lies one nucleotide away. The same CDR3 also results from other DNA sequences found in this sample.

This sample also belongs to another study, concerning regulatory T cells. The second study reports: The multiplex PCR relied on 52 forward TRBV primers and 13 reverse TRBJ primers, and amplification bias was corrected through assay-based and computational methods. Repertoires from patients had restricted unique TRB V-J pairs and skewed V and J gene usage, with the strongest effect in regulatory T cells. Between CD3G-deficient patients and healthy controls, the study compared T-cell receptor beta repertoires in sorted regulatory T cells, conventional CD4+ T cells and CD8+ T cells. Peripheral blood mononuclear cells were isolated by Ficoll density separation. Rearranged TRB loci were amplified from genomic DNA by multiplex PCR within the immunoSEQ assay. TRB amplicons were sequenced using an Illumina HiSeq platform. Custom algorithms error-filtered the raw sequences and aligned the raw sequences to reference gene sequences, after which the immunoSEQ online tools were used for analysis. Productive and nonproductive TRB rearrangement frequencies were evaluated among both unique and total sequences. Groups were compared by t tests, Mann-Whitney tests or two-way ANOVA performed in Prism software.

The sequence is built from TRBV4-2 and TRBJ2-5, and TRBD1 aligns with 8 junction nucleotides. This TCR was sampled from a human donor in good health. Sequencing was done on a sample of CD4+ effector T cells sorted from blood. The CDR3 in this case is CASSQGQGRETQYF. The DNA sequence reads TGTGCCAGCAGCCAAGGACAGGGGAGGGAGACCCAGTACTTC.